The present T cell receptor beta chain was sequenced within a study of a mutant IDH1 vaccine in newly diagnosed glioma. Study in general: Patients had eight vaccinations, in weeks 1, 3, 5, 7, 11, 15, 19 and 23. Beginning 4-6 weeks after radiotherapy alone, or with temozolomide cycles, vaccination took place. Radiotherapy, temozolomide, or both had been given previously, and both were given to most.

The assay was immunoSEQ multiplex PCR, and TCRdb's table has in-frame clones only and misses some. The sample has under 45,000 clones, around four fifths seen once; the top ten hold about 4.9%. Time point described: week 23, last vaccination. Each dose of the vaccine consisted of 300 ug of mutant IDH1 20-mer peptide, with topical imiquimod. The donors' diagnosis was new WHO grade 3 or 4 astrocytoma that was IDH1-mutant and ATRX-lost. V lost 3 bases, J lost 8 bases, and 7 bases stayed unmatched. CDR1 and CDR2 (germline): LNHDA, SQIVND (reference sequence). The CDR3 sequence is 15 residues long. A remark on this clone: Its target is not known.

This chain joins TRBV19 and TRBJ2-1, with TRBD2 matching 10 bases. The source material was PBMCs, sampled from a glioma patient whose treatment included an IDH1 peptide vaccine. The clonotype originates from a man aged 50-60 years with glioma. Here the CDR3 DNA reads TGTGCCAGTAGTATCGGAGCGGGGGGGCGGGATGAGCAGTTCTTC. It yields the protein CASSIGAGGRDEQFF.